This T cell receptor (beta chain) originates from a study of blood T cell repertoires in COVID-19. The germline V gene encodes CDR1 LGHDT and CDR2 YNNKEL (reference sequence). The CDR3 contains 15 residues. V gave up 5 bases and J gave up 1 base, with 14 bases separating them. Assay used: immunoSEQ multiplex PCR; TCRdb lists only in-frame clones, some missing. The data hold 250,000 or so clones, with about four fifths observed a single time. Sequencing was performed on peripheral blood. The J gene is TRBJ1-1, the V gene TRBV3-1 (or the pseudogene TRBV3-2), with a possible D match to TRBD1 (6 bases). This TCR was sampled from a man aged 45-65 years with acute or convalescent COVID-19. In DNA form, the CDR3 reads TGTGCCAGCAGCTTCACCGGGGGGCAGAACACTGAAGCTTTCTTT. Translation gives CASSFTGGQNTEAFF.